Listed here are 30 T cell receptor beta chains from one sample, sequenced in a study of control samples from healthy donors and cancer patients. Clones were sequenced by immunoSEQ multiplex PCR, and TCRdb holds only the in-frame ones, with some missing. The top ten clones hold approximately 2% of a sample with around 180,000 clones, approximately 92% of them seen once. Sample: blood. These receptors all stem from a woman aged 35 to 49 in good health.

In regard to this clone: Other DNA sequences in this specimen translate into the identical CDR3. J is TRBJ1-5 and V is TRBV7-2; D gene unclear. Germline V CDR1 and CDR2: SGHTA, FQGNSA. V lost 1 base to trimming and J lost 4 bases, with 5 bases between them. There are 13 residues in the CDR3. CDR3 in DNA: TGTGCCAGCAGCTTAGGGGTAAATCAGCCCCAGCATTTT. Protein sequence: CASSLGVNQPQHF.

The count of this clone is one. This chain links TRBV6-1 with TRBJ2-3; TRBD1 matches at 8 bases. With V trimmed by 4 bases and J by 6 bases, 6 bases remained unmatched. Looked up from germline, CDR1 is MNHNS and CDR2 is SASEGT. CDR3 size: 14 residues. The CDR3 region is CASSVDYRGDTQYF. For the CDR3, the DNA is TGTGCCAGCAGTGTAGACTACAGGGGGGATACGCAGTATTTT.

The chain joins TRBV10-1 to TRBJ1-1; weak D call: TRBD1 (6 bases). The CDR3 totals 13 residues. CDR1 WNHNN and CDR2 SYGVQD come from the germline V gene (reference sequence). V was cut by 5 bases and J by 7 bases, with 14 bases left in between. The CDR3 coding sequence is TGCGCCAGCAGTAAAGGACAGACCGGTGAAGCTTTCTTT. It is translated as CASSKGQTGEAFF.

The chain has TRBV5-4 and TRBJ2-1; maybe TRBD2 (5 bases). This CDR3 has 14 amino acids. Germline loops: CDR1 SGHNT, CDR2 YYREEE (reference sequence). Trimming left V 4 bases short and J 5 bases short, with 13 bases between. In nucleotides, the CDR3 is TGTGCCAGCAGCCGTGTTACAGCGGACAATGAGCAGTTCTTC. Protein sequence: CASSRVTADNEQFF.

The chain carries TRBV19 and TRBJ2-7; TRBD1 or TRBD2 may be the D gene (6 bases each). Germline CDR1 and CDR2: LNHDA and SQIVND (reference sequence). This CDR3 comprises 14 residues. V was trimmed by 8 bases and J by 5 bases, leaving 19 bases between them. The CDR3 here is CASGRGGDTHEQYF. In DNA form, the CDR3 reads TGTGCCAGTGGGCGCGGAGGGGACACCCACGAGCAGTACTTC.

This sequence joins TRBV4-1 and TRBJ2-7, with no clear D. Trimming removed 3 bases at V and 2 bases at J, with 14 bases between. Germline-derived CDR1 and CDR2 are MGHRA and YSYEKL. This CDR3 is 15 amino acids long. CDR3 DNA: TGCGCCAGCAGCCATCCGACACGTGGGGCCTACGAGCAGTACTTC. It specifies CASSHPTRGAYEQYF.

CDR3 sequence: CASSVATSNTGELFF. In DNA form, the CDR3 reads TGCGCCAGCAGCGTGGCGACATCGAACACCGGGGAGCTGTTTTTT. The chain combines TRBV5-1 with TRBJ2-2; D not certain. V was trimmed by 4 bases and J by 0 bases, leaving 10 bases between them. The germline CDR1 and CDR2 sequences are SGHRS and YFSETQ. CDR3 length: 15 amino acids.

The rearrangement links TRBV5-1 to TRBJ2-7, with a tentative D call TRBD1 (5 bases). The V end was cut by 0 bases, the J end by 2 bases, with 12 bases between. Germline loops: CDR1 SGHRS, CDR2 YFSETQ. The CDR3 loop spans 15 amino acids. The CDR3 DNA is TGCGCCAGCAGCTTGGAAGGGGTCGCAGCCTACGAGCAGTACTTC. It codes for CASSLEGVAAYEQYF.

V and J are TRBV7-8 and TRBJ2-4; 11 bases agree with TRBD1. In germline, CDR1 is SGHVS, CDR2 FQNEAQ. Trimming took 1 base from V and 7 from J; bases not matched to a gene: 3. The CDR3 sequence is 15 residues long. CDR3 in DNA: TGTGCCAGCAGCTTAGGGACAGGGGGCTTGAACATTCAGTACTTC. Its protein is CASSLGTGGLNIQYF.

The chain links TRBV5-4 to TRBJ2-3; 13 bases line up with TRBD2. With 5 bases clipped from V and 3 bases from J, the junction kept 9 bases outside the gene matches. The CDR3 has 17 residues. The germline V gene encodes CDR1 SGHNT and CDR2 YYREEE (reference sequence). The CDR3: CASSSVWTSGGTDTQYF. CDR3 nucleotides: TGTGCCAGCAGTTCAGTTTGGACTAGCGGGGGAACAGATACGCAGTATTTT.

CDR3 DNA sequence: TGCGCCAGCATCGGAGCTTTAGGTAATGAGCAGTTCTTC. Amino acid sequence: CASIGALGNEQFF. The chain has TRBV10-2 and TRBJ2-1; D is ambiguous. The germline gives CDR1 WSHSY, CDR2 SAAADI. The ends were cut back, 7 bases at V and 7 bases at J, with 14 bases in the middle. The CDR3 has 13 residues.

V is TRBV27 and J is TRBJ1-4; D gene uncertain. This CDR3 spans 16 amino acids. V shed 6 bases and J shed 5 bases, with 19 bases lying between them. CDR1 MNHEY and CDR2 SMNVEV come from the germline V gene (reference sequence). The CDR3 is CASSPRGWSSNEKLFF. CDR3 coding DNA: TGTGCCAGCAGCCCCCGCGGATGGAGCTCCAATGAAAAACTGTTTTTT.

The chain recombines TRBV11-2 with TRBJ1-5, with no clear D. Germline lookup yields CDR1 SGHAT and CDR2 FQNNGV. The V and J ends lost 5 bases and 8 bases respectively, with 13 bases between them. The CDR3 sequence is 13 residues long. In nucleotides, the CDR3 is TGTGCCAGCAGCCTAGGACCCGACAAGCCCCAGCATTTT. It codes for CASSLGPDKPQHF. Using reference TRBV11-2 and TRBJ1-5 for the parts outside the CDR3, the full variable domain is EAGVAQSPRYKIIEKRQSVAFWCNPISGHATLYWYQQILGQGPKLLIQFQNNGVVDDSQLPKDRFSAERLKGVDSTLKIQPAKLEDSAVYLCASSLGPDKPQHFGDGTRLSIL.

The chain combines TRBV9 with TRBJ1-2; no clear D. Deletions cut 4 bases from V and 8 bases from J, with 18 bases between. This CDR3 contains 14 residues. CDR1 and CDR2 (germline): SGDLS, YYNGEE. The DNA of the CDR3 is TGTGCCAGCAGCTCAGACCGGGTGCGGGAAGGCTACACCTTC. Translating it yields CASSSDRVREGYTF.

The rearrangement uses TRBV2 and TRBJ1-6; no definite D call. Germline V CDR1 and CDR2: SNHLY, FYNNEI. The CDR3 is 14 amino acids. V was cut by 11 bases and J by 7 bases, with 18 bases left in between. The DNA for the CDR3 is TGTGCCGAGGATTGGGAGGGAAGGAATTCACCCCTCCACTTT. Protein sequence: CAEDWEGRNSPLHF.

The V call is TRBV14, the J call TRBJ2-1, with D unclear. Germline assignment: CDR1 SGHDN and CDR2 FVKESK. V shed 8 bases and J shed 2 bases, with 19 bases lying between them. The CDR3 totals 16 residues. The CDR3 region is CASSSTIGQTYNEQFF. As DNA, the CDR3 is TGTGCCAGCTCCTCAACGATAGGGCAAACCTACAATGAGCAGTTCTTC.

For this clone: Germline and junction disagree at one end, which may indicate a read error. The chain couples TRBV6-2 or TRBV6-3 to TRBJ2-7; 7 nucleotides agree with TRBD1. CDR3 length: 14 amino acids. CDR1 and CDR2 from the germline V gene are MNHEY and SVGEGT. For the CDR3, the DNA is TGTGCCAGCAGCCCTGAACCGCCCGGGACAGCAATCCTCTTC. Its translation is CASSPEPPGTAILF.

The chain has TRBV24-1 and TRBJ2-7; tentatively, D is TRBD1 or TRBD2 (6 bases each). Trimming left V 3 bases short and J 6 bases short, with 17 bases between. Germline V gene sequence: CDR1 KGHDR, CDR2 SFDVKD. This CDR3 comprises 15 residues. The DNA for the CDR3 is TGTGCCACCAGTGATCCAGGGAAGGGGGACTCCGAGCAGTACTTC. This sequence encodes CATSDPGKGDSEQYF.

The chain employs TRBV2 and TRBJ2-2; 8 bases line up with TRBD1. CDR3 size: 16 residues. V lost 4 bases to trimming and J lost 1 base; unmatched junction nucleotides: 5. Germline V gene lookup returns CDR1 SNHLY and CDR2 FYNNEI. The CDR3 nucleotides read TGTGCCAGCAGTGCTCAGGGGGCCCAGAACACCGGGGAGCTGTTTTTT. This encodes CASSAQGAQNTGELFF.

The chain couples TRBV6-5 to TRBJ1-2, with a weak D call TRBD1 (5 bases). V was clipped by 6 bases and J by 4 bases, with 18 bases between them. The CDR3 has 15 amino acids. Germline CDR1 MNHEY, CDR2 SVGAGI. This CDR3 reads CASRQVYRDGYGYTF. For the CDR3, the DNA is TGTGCCAGCAGGCAAGTCTACCGGGACGGCTATGGCTACACCTTC.

The CDR3 bases are TGTGCCAGCAGTTACATCAATGAGCAGTTCTTC. Residues: CASSYINEQFF. The chain is built from TRBV6-5 and TRBJ2-1; no firm D call. In germline, CDR1 is MNHEY, CDR2 SVGAGI. Trimming pared 2 bases from V and 6 bases from J, leaving 2 bases between. The CDR3 extends over 11 amino acids.

This clone appeared a few times. This chain connects TRBV7-9 to TRBJ1-5, with 7 nucleotides matching TRBD1. V lost 1 base and J lost 3; bases outside the gene matches: 15. The CDR3 consists of 19 residues. Germline assignment: CDR1 SEHNR and CDR2 FQNEAQ (reference sequence). CDR3 in amino acids: CASSLEPTAGQITNQPQHF. CDR3 sequence (DNA): TGTGCCAGCAGCTTAGAACCCACGGCGGGACAGATTACCAATCAGCCCCAGCATTTT.

The chain couples TRBV21-1 to TRBJ1-2. TRBV21-1 is a pseudogene. This CDR3 contains 15 residues. CDR3 residues: CASSKEDGAYYGYTF. CDR3 nucleotide sequence: TGTGCCAGCAGCAAAGAAGACGGGGCCTACTATGGCTACACCTTC.

The chain employs TRBV2 and TRBJ2-1; weak D call: TRBD2 (6 bases). CDR3 length equals 14 residues. The V gene's germline CDR1 is SNHLY and CDR2 FYNNEI. The V end lost 6 bases, the J end lost 4 bases, and 13 bases lay between the germline ends. CDR3 bases: TGTGCCAGCAGCGGCGGGGCTCAATACAATGAGCAGTTCTTC. It specifies CASSGGAQYNEQFF.

The J gene is TRBJ1-2, the V gene TRBV3-1 (or the pseudogene TRBV3-2); D might be TRBD1 (6 bases). The CDR3 has 14 residues. Germline V gene data show CDR1 as LGHDT and CDR2 as YNNKEL (reference sequence). Trimming took 4 bases from V and 3 from J, leaving 12 bases between them. The CDR3 DNA follows: TGTGCCAGCAGCCCCGGCAGGGGTGACTATGGCTACACCTTC. Translating gives CASSPGRGDYGYTF.

The chain employs TRBV5-1 and TRBJ1-2; D gene unclear. Trimming left V 4 bases short and J 1 base short, with 11 bases between. CDR3 length: 14 amino acids. The germline V gene encodes CDR1 SGHRS and CDR2 YFSETQ. In DNA, the CDR3 is TGCGCCAGCAGCCTCCAGAGTAATAACTATGGCTACACCTTC. Translation: CASSLQSNNYGYTF. Complete variable domain (other parts from reference TRBV5-1 and TRBJ1-2): KAGVTQTPRYLIKTRGQQVTLSCSPISGHRSVSWYQQTPGQGLQFLFEYFSETQRNKGNFPGRFSGRQFSNSRSEMNVSTLELGDSALYLCASSLQSNNYGYTFGSGTRLTVV.

CDR3: CASSLTEGNQPQHF. CDR3 nucleotide sequence: TGTGCCAGCAGCTTGACCGAGGGCAATCAGCCCCAGCATTTT. V is TRBV7-9 and J is TRBJ1-5; D is ambiguous. The V and J ends lost 3 bases and 2 bases respectively, with 8 bases between them. In germline, CDR1 is SEHNR, CDR2 FQNEAQ (reference sequence). CDR3 length: 14 amino acids.

In its sample, this clone was seen a few times. The chain employs TRBV5-6 and TRBJ2-3, with unresolved D. This CDR3 contains 13 residues. The germline V gene has CDR1 SGHDT and CDR2 YYEEEE. V lost 0 bases to trimming and J lost 3 bases, with 5 bases between them. The CDR3 spells CASSLGFTDTQYF. CDR3 coding DNA: TGTGCCAGCAGCTTGGGTTTTACAGATACGCAGTATTTT.

With regard to this clone: Sequence at one end of the junction differs from germline and may be a read error. The chain is built from TRBV29-1 and TRBJ1-1, with D unclear. The CDR3 has 8 amino acids. Germline V gives CDR1 SQVTM, CDR2 ANQGSEA. The CDR3 region is CSVEEGRF. CDR3 in DNA: TGCAGCGTTGAAGAGGGTCGCTTT.

The chain joins TRBV19 to TRBJ1-1; TRBD1 might be the D (5 bases). This CDR3 comprises 16 residues. CDR1 LNHDA and CDR2 SQIVND come from the germline V gene (reference sequence). Trimming took 7 bases from V and 3 from J, leaving 21 bases between them. CDR3 sequence reads: CASTSDLGPKYTEAFF. The CDR3 DNA reads as TGTGCCAGTACTTCCGATTTGGGACCGAAATACACTGAAGCTTTCTTT.